This paragraph reports one T cell receptor beta chain. Its specificity is not known. The CDR3 goes on 3 residues after the read ends, and that part is filled in from the germline J gene. Here immunoSEQ multiplex PCR was the method, and the copy in TCRdb shows in-frame clones only, minus some. This sample's clone table lists 18,000 or so clones. This entry is derived from a study of T cells in women clearing cervical HPV infection. About the research overall: HLA type stays a possible confounder, typing being limited.

All participants had a single incident cervical HPV16 infection, and prevalent HPV16 infections were excluded. Study-level points and caveats: Effector/memory and HPV-specific T cells were not isolated, and association timing is unknown. TRBV6-7 relative abundance averaged 0.11% in cases and under 0.2% in controls.

The V and J ends lost 2 bases and 1 base, in that order; junction bases with no gene match: 5. Germline V gene sequence: CDR1 MGHRA, CDR2 YSYEKL. The CDR3 runs 16 residues. The receptor was derived from a woman between 18 and 75 years old with a cervical HPV16 infection that either progressed to CIN3+ or cleared (not recorded which). The V gene is TRBV4-1, the J gene TRBJ2-3; 8 nucleotides align to TRBD2. Sequencing was carried out using blood buffy coat. Incomplete CDR3 DNA: TGCGCCAGCAGCCAAAATTCAGCGGGGGGCACAGATACG. It specifies CASSQNSAGGTDT. The full-length CDR3 reads as CASSQNSAGGTDTQYF.